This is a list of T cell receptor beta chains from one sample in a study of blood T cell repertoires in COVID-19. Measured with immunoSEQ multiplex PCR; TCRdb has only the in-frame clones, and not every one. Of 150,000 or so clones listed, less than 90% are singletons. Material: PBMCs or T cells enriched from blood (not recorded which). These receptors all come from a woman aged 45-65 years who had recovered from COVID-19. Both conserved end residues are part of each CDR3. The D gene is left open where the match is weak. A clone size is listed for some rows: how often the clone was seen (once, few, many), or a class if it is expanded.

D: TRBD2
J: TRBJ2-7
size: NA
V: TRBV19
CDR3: CASRLSGSTYYEQYF
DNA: TGTGCCAGTAGACTTAGCGGGAGTACCTACTACGAGCAGTACTTC

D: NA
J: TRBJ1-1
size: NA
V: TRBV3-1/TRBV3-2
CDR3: CASSQGLLSSEAFF
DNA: TGTGCCAGCAGCCAGGGACTCCTTTCGTCTGAAGCTTTCTTT

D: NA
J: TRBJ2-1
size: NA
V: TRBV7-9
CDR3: CASRSLGSEQFF
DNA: TGTGCCAGCAGGTCCCTGGGGAGTGAGCAGTTCTTC

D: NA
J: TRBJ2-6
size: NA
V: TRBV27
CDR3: CASSSLTGTPSGANVLTF
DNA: TGTGCCAGCAGTTCCCTCACAGGGACCCCCTCTGGGGCCAACGTCCTGACTTTC

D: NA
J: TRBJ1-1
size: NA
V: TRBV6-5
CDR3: CASSYNRKRDTEAFF
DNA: TGTGCCAGCAGTTATAACAGGAAACGGGACACTGAAGCTTTCTTT

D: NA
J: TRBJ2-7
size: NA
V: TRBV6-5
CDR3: CASISSAGAWQQYF
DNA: TGTGCCAGCATTAGTAGTGCAGGGGCATGGCAGCAGTACTTC

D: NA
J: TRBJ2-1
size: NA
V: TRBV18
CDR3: CASSLTGTRNEQFF
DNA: TGTGCCAGCTCACTGACCGGGACTCGGAATGAGCAGTTCTTC

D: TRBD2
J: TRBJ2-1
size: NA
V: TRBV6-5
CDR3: CASSSVGLAGVVEQFF
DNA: TGTGCCAGCAGTTCCGTGGGACTAGCGGGAGTGGTTGAGCAGTTCTTC

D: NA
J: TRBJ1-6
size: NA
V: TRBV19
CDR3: CASSPGQERSPLHF
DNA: TGTGCCAGTAGCCCTGGACAAGAGCGATCACCCCTCCACTTT

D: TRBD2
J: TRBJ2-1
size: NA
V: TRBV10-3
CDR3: CAISPGLAGIASYNEQFF
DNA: TGTGCCATCAGCCCGGGACTAGCGGGAATAGCTTCCTACAATGAGCAGTTCTTC

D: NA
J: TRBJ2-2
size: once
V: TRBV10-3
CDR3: CAISDRVNTGELFF
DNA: TGTGCCATCAGTGACAGGGTAAACACCGGGGAGCTGTTTTTT

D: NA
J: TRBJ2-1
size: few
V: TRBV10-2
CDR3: CASSVLAPEYNEQFF
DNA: TGCGCCAGCAGTGTGCTAGCACCGGAGTACAATGAGCAGTTCTTC

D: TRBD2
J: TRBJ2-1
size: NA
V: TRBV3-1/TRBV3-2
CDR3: CASSQARTSGTNEQFF
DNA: TGTGCCAGCAGCCAAGCCCGGACTAGCGGGACCAATGAGCAGTTCTTC

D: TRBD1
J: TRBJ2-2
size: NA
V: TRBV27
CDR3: CASSSHRGSTGELFF
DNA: TGTGCCAGCAGTTCTCACAGGGGGAGCACCGGGGAGCTGTTTTTT

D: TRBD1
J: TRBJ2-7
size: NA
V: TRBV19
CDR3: CASSIDGRGNEQYF
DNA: TGTGCCAGTAGTATTGACGGCAGGGGGAACGAGCAGTACTTC

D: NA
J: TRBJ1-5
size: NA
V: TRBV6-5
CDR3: CASRLDSYSNQPQHF
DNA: TGTGCCAGCAGGCTGGACAGCTATAGCAATCAGCCCCAGCATTTT

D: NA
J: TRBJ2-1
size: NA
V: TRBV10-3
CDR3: CAISERETSYNEQFF
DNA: TGTGCCATCAGTGAGCGGGAGACCTCTTACAATGAGCAGTTCTTC

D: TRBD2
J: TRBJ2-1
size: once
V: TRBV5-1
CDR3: CASSALGGSVAYNEQFF
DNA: TGCGCCAGCAGCGCCTTAGGCGGGAGCGTAGCCTACAATGAGCAGTTCTTC

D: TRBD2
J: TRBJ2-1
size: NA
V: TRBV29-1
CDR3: CSSPGQRGHEQFF
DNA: TGCAGCTCCCCGGGCCAGCGGGGACATGAGCAGTTCTTC

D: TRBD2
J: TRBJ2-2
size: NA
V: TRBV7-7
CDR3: CASSRGLAVNTGELFF
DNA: TGTGCTAGCAGCCGCGGACTAGCGGTGAACACCGGGGAGCTGTTTTTT

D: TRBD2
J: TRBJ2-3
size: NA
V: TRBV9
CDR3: CASSPTGEAGMRDTQYF
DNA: TGTGCCAGCAGCCCCACCGGGGAAGCGGGAATGAGGGATACGCAGTATTTT

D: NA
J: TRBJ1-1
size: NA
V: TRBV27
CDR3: CASSSGSHTEAFF
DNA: TGTGCCAGCAGTTCAGGGTCCCACACTGAAGCTTTCTTT

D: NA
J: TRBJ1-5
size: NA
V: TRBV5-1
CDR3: CASSLGGQAHQPQHF
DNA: TGCGCCAGCAGCTTGGGGGGCCAGGCCCATCAGCCCCAGCATTTT

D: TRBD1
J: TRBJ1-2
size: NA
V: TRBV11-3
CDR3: CASSLGRTGSYGYTF
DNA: TGTGCCAGCAGCTTAGGTCGGACAGGAAGTTATGGCTACACCTTC

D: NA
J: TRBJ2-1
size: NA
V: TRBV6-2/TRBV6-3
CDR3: CASSRTTSYNEQFF
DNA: TGTGCCAGCAGCCGGACTACCTCCTACAATGAGCAGTTCTTC

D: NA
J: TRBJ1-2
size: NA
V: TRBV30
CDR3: CAWSVKGSGQTRGYTF
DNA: TGTGCCTGGAGTGTAAAGGGCTCCGGACAGACACGTGGCTACACCTTC

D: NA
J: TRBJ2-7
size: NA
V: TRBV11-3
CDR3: CASSLMTGTRSYEQYF
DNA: TGTGCCAGCAGCTTAATGACCGGGACACGATCCTACGAGCAGTACTTC

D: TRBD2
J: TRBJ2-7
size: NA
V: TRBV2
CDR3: CASSENSGSSSSYEQYF
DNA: TGTGCCAGCAGTGAGAATAGCGGGAGTTCCTCCTCCTACGAGCAGTACTTC

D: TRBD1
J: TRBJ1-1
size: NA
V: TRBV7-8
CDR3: CASSPRDRVERDTEAFF
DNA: TGTGCCAGCAGCCCCCGGGACAGGGTAGAAAGGGACACTGAAGCTTTCTTT

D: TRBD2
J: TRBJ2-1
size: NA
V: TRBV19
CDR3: CASSMRTSVSSYNEQFF
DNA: TGTGCCAGTAGTATGCGGACTAGCGTTAGCTCCTACAATGAGCAGTTCTTC

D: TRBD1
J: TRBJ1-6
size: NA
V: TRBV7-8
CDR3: CASSLRGTGGNSPLHF
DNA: TGTGCCAGCAGCTTACGCGGGACAGGGGGGAATTCACCCCTCCACTTT

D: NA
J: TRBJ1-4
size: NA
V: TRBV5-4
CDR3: CASSLAGGRGEKLFF
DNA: TGTGCCAGCAGCTTGGCCGGGGGGAGGGGTGAAAAACTGTTTTTT

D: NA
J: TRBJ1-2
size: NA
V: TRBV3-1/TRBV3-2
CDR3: CASSQYSGQSGYGYTF
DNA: TGTGCCAGCAGCCAATATAGTGGGCAGTCAGGCTATGGCTACACCTTC

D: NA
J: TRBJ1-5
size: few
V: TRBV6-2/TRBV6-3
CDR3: CASSLYNSNQPQHF
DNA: TGTGCCAGCAGTCTTTACAATAGCAATCAGCCCCAGCATTTT

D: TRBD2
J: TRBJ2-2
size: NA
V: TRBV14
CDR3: CASSQDPTSGRIGELFF
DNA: TGTGCCAGCAGCCAAGATCCCACTAGCGGGAGGATCGGGGAGCTGTTTTTT

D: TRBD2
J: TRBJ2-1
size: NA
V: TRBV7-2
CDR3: CASSSLAGSYNEQFF
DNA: TGTGCCAGCAGCTCGCTAGCGGGATCCTACAATGAGCAGTTCTTC

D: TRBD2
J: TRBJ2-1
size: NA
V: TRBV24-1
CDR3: CATSDLAGVSYNEQFF
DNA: TGTGCCACCAGTGATTTAGCGGGAGTATCGTACAATGAGCAGTTCTTC

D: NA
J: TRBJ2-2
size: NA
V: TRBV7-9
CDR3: CASSLGGGTGELFF
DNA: TGTGCCAGCAGTCTCGGAGGCGGGACCGGGGAGCTGTTTTTT

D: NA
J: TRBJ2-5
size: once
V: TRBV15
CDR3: CATSRDRGSSRETQYF
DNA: TGTGCCACCAGCAGAGATCGCGGATCTTCACGGGAGACCCAGTACTTC

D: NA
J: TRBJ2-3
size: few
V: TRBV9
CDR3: CASSVEGFSTDTQYF
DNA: TGTGCCAGCAGCGTAGAGGGGTTTAGCACAGATACGCAGTATTTT

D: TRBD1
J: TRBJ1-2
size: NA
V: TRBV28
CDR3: CASSLGGQGAYGYTF
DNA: TGTGCCAGCAGTTTAGGGGGACAGGGGGCCTATGGCTACACCTTC

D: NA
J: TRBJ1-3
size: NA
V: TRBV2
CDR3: CASRSQGSGNTIYF
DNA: TGTGCCAGCAGGTCACAGGGTTCTGGAAACACCATATATTTT

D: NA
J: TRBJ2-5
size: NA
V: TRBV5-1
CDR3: CASSLRAGVRQETQYF
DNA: TGCGCCAGCAGCTTGCGGGCAGGGGTCCGCCAAGAGACCCAGTACTTC

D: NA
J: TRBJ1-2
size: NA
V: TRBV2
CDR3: CASSEFRLRGYTF
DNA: TGTGCCAGCAGTGAATTTAGGTTGAGGGGCTACACCTTC

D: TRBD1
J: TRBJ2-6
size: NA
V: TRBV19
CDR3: CASLKGQGLSGANVLTF
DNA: TGTGCCAGTCTCAAGGGACAGGGCCTCTCTGGGGCCAACGTCCTGACTTTC

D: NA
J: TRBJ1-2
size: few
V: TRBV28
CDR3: CASSLSTGRGDGYTF
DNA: TGTGCCAGCAGTTTATCGACAGGTCGGGGAGATGGCTACACCTTC

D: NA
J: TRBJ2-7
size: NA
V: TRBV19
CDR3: CASSLTGSYEQYF
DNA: TGTGCCAGTAGTTTGACAGGCTCCTACGAGCAGTACTTC

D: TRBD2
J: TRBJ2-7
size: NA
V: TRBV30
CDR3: CAWRAGTSGPYEQYF
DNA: TGTGCCTGGAGAGCAGGGACTAGCGGTCCCTACGAGCAGTACTTC

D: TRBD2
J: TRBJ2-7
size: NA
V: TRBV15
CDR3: CATSGRLAGVFEQYF
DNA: TGTGCCACCAGCGGTAGACTAGCGGGGGTTTTTGAGCAGTACTTC

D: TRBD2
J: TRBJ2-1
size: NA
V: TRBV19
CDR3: CASSMGLAGVNEQFF
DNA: TGTGCCAGTAGTATGGGACTAGCGGGAGTGAATGAGCAGTTCTTC

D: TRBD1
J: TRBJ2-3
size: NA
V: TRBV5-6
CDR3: CASSFTGADTQYF
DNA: TGTGCCAGCAGCTTTACAGGGGCAGATACGCAGTATTTT

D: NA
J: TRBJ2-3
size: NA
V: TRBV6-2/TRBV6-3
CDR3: CASSFASTPRSVDTQYF
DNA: TGTGCCAGCAGTTTCGCCTCCACTCCTCGGTCGGTAGATACGCAGTATTTT

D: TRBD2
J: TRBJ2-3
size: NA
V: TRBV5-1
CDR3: CASTRTSGNTDTQYF
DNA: TGCGCCAGCACTCGGACTAGCGGCAACACAGATACGCAGTATTTT